The next 14 T cell receptor beta chains were all read from a single sample in a study of blood T cells in healthy people across ages. With a J-beta primer mix and a sample-barcoded 5' primer, a second PCR ran roughly 6 to 11 cycles. TCRdb reprocessed the 5' RACE reads via MiXCR and lists one record per CDR3 protein. The sample has roughly 1,800,000 distinct CDR3 sequences, around 48% seen once; the top ten hold 2.1%. Sequencing used blood. Every receptor here comes from a middle-aged woman in good health.

CDR3 nucleotides: TGTGCCAGCAGCTCGATGACACCCTTGGGCGAGCAGTACTTC. Amino acid sequence: CASSSMTPLGEQYF. J is TRBJ2-7 and V is TRBV7-2; D remains unclear. Germline V gene lookup returns CDR1 SGHTA and CDR2 FQGNSA. The CDR3 covers 14 residues. V lost 4 bases and J lost 6, with 16 bases in between.

The CDR3 nucleotides are TGTGCCAGCAGCTTCAGGCAGACTCCAAACAATGAGCAGTACTTC. It encodes CASSFRQTPNNEQYF. The chain uses TRBV7-2 and TRBJ2-1; D is uncertain. The closer fit of TRBJ2-7 to the DNA end suggests the J call may be wrong. Germline-derived CDR1 and CDR2 are SGHTA and FQGNSA. This CDR3 region has 15 residues.

The CDR3 loop reads CASTYPPGQGYEQYF. CDR3 nucleotides: TGTGCCAGTACCTATCCCCCGGGACAGGGGTACGAGCAGTACTTC. J is TRBJ2-7 and V is TRBV19; 10 nucleotides agree with TRBD1. With V trimmed by 7 bases and J by 4 bases, 10 bases remained unmatched. The germline V gene has CDR1 LNHDA and CDR2 SQIVND (reference sequence). CDR3 size: 15 residues. The complete variable domain, with remaining parts taken from reference TRBV19 and TRBJ2-7, reads DGGITQSPKYLFRKEGQNVTLSCEQNLNHDAMYWYRQDPGQGLRLIYYSQIVNDFQKGDIAEGYSVSREKKESFPLTVTSAQKNPTAFYLCASTYPPGQGYEQYFGPGTRLTVT.

This clonotype was counted ten times or more. CDR3 sequence reads: CASSVDGRETQYF. The CDR3, as DNA: TGTGCCAGCAGCGTAGACGGACGAGAGACCCAGTACTTC. V and J are TRBV9 and TRBJ2-5; D is ambiguous. Germline CDR1 reads SGDLS; CDR2 reads YYNGEE. V lost 0 bases, J lost 4 bases, and 7 bases lay in between. The CDR3 spans 13 residues.

The sample holds a few counts of this clonotype. The chain employs TRBV4-3 and TRBJ2-3, with 8 bases identical to TRBD2. Looked up from germline, CDR1 is LGHNA and CDR2 is YSLEER. CDR3 length: 13 residues. After removal of 3 bases from V and 12 bases from J, the junction contained 8 bases not matched to a gene. The CDR3 DNA sequence: TGCGCCAGCAGCCAGTTCCAGCGGGGGCCCCAGTATTTT. Translated: CASSQFQRGPQYF.

V is TRBV5-1 and J is TRBJ2-1; 9 positions agree with TRBD1. The V segment lost 2 bases and the J segment 6 bases; nucleotides outside the gene matches: 3. The length of the CDR3 is 14 residues. CDR1 and CDR2 from the germline V gene are SGHRS and YFSETQ. The CDR3 bases are TGCGCCAGCAGCTTCGGGACAGGGACCAATGAGCAGTTCTTC. The encoded protein is CASSFGTGTNEQFF.

The chain couples TRBV14 to TRBJ2-7, with a tentative D call TRBD1 (6 bases). The J call may be incorrect, as the DNA end agrees better with TRBJ2-5. CDR1 and CDR2 from the germline V gene are SGHDN and FVKESK. This CDR3 contains 14 residues. CDR3 nucleotides: TGTGCCAGCAGCCAAGGCTACAGGGCGGAGACCCAGTACTTC. It is translated as CASSQGYRAETQYF.

This clonotype was seen ten or more times. V is TRBV4-3 and J is TRBJ2-7; 8 nucleotides line up with TRBD2. Germline V gives CDR1 LGHNA, CDR2 YSLEER. The CDR3 covers 14 residues. V was clipped by 4 bases and J by 2 bases; unmatched bases: 4. For the CDR3, the DNA is TGCGCCAGCAGCCGACAAGCGGGGGCCTACGAGCAGTACTTC. This translates into CASSRQAGAYEQYF.

This clonotype has only a few counts. V and J are TRBV3-1 and TRBJ2-7; tentative D call: TRBD1 (5 bases). The germline CDR1 and CDR2 sequences are LGHDT and YNNKEL (reference sequence). CDR3 length: 16 residues. Trimming cost V 2 bases and J 2 bases, with 16 bases left between them. CDR3 nucleotide sequence: TGTGCCAGCAGCCAAATGGGTGGAGACAGAGCCTACGAGCAGTACTTC. As protein: CASSQMGGDRAYEQYF.

This clonotype was observed a few times. The rearrangement joins TRBV27 to TRBJ1-2; D unclear. The CDR3 is 14 amino acids. V dropped 1 base and J dropped 0 bases, with 6 bases sitting between them. Germline CDR1 is MNHEY and CDR2 is SMNVEV (reference sequence). In DNA form, the CDR3 reads TGTGCCAGCAGTTTATTAGCTGCTAACTATGGCTACACCTTC. Its translation: CASSLLAANYGYTF.

As for this clonotype: One end of the junction is discordant with germline, which a read error may explain. This chain uses TRBV28 with TRBJ1-5; 9 nucleotides agree with TRBD1. Germline V gene sequence: CDR1 MDHEN, CDR2 SYDVKM. This CDR3 comprises 17 residues. Here the CDR3 reads CTSSPDGTGIRVQPQHF. DNA of the CDR3: TGTACCAGCAGCCCCGATGGGACAGGGATTAGGGTCCAGCCCCAGCATTTT.

Remarks on this clonotype: The junction departs from germline at one end; a sequencing error may be responsible. This chain links TRBV28 with TRBJ1-2; TRBD1 might be the D (6 bases). The CDR3 loop spans 15 amino acids. From germline, CDR1 is MDHEN and CDR2 SYDVKM. This chain's CDR3 is CASSKGGVSNYGHTF. Here the CDR3 DNA reads TGTGCCAGCAGCAAAGGGGGGGTCTCTAACTATGGCCACACCTTC.

The sample holds many counts of this clonotype. This sequence joins TRBV7-2 and TRBJ2-5; D uncertain. Trimming took off 3 bases at V and 5 bases at J, with 7 bases between the two ends. The CDR3 sequence is 12 residues long. Germline CDR1 is SGHTA and CDR2 is FQGNSA. CDR3 nucleotides: TGTGCCAGCAGCTTCAGAGTTGAGACCCAGTACTTC. Translating it yields CASSFRVETQYF.

This clonotype was seen only a few times. This chain's CDR3 is CSVVETAYEQYF. CDR3 DNA sequence: TGCAGCGTTGTAGAGACAGCCTACGAGCAGTACTTC. This chain uses TRBV29-1 with TRBJ2-7; maybe TRBD1 (5 bases). The CDR3 contains 12 residues. V shed 4 bases and J shed 2 bases, with 9 bases lying between them. CDR1 is SQVTM and CDR2 is ANQGSEA in the germline V gene.